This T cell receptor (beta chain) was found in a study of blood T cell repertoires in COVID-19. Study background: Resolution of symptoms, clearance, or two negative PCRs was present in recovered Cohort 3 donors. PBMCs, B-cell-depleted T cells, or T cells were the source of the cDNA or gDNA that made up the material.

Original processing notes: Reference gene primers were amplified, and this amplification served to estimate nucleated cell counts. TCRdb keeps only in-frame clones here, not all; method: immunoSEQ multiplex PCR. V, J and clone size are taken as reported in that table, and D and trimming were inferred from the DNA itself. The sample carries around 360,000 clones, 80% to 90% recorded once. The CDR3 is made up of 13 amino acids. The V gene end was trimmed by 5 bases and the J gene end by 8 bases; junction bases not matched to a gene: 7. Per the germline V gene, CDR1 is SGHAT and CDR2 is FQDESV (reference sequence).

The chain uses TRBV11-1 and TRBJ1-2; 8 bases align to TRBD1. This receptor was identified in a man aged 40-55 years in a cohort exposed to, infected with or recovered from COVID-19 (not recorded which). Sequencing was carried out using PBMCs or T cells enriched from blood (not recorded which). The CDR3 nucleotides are TGTGCCAGCAGCCCCGAGACAGGGGACGGCTACACCTTC. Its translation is CASSPETGDGYTF.